A selection of T cell receptor beta chains follows, all from one sample in a study of blood T cell repertoires in COVID-19. Using immunoSEQ multiplex PCR, the repertoire was profiled, and TCRdb retains in-frame clones only, with some absent. Among fewer than 150,000 clones listed, 75% to 90% were seen once. The specimen was peripheral blood. These receptors all stem from a human donor in a cohort sampled during active COVID-19. The CDR3 runs from the conserved cysteine through the conserved F or W. D genes are given only for firm matches. For some rows the clone size is stated as once, few or many, or as a class when expanded; others skip it.

V gene	J gene	D gene	clone size	CDR3 protein	CDR3 DNA
TRBV10-3	TRBJ2-1	.	.	CAISRQGGNEQFF	TGTGCCATCAGCCGACAGGGAGGTAATGAGCAGTTCTTC
TRBV3-1/TRBV3-2	TRBJ1-2	.	.	CASSQGPVGGAYTF	TGTGCCAGCAGCCAAGGACCTGTCGGGGGGGCCTACACCTTC
TRBV18	TRBJ1-2	.	.	CASSTNRVLYGYTF	TGTGCCAGCTCTACTAACAGGGTCCTCTATGGCTACACCTTC
TRBV20-1	TRBJ2-3	.	.	CSASSGGGASTDTQYF	TGCAGTGCTAGTAGTGGAGGGGGGGCCTCCACAGATACGCAGTATTTT
TRBV11-2	TRBJ2-1	.	.	CASSSPGLRQFF	TGTGCCAGCAGCTCGCCGGGACTCAGGCAGTTCTTC
TRBV3-1/TRBV3-2	TRBJ1-3	.	.	CASSQDQGSGNTIYF	TGTGCCAGCAGCCAAGACCAGGGATCGGGAAACACCATATATTTT
TRBV14	TRBJ2-6	.	.	CASSQDLSQGMMSGANVLTF	TGTGCCAGCAGCCAAGATCTCAGTCAGGGAATGATGTCTGGGGCCAACGTCCTGACTTTC
TRBV11-3	TRBJ1-1	.	.	CASSARTTMNTEAFF	TGTGCCAGCAGCGCCCGGACAACCATGAACACTGAAGCTTTCTTT
TRBV18	TRBJ2-5	.	.	CASSPSVETQYF	TGTGCCAGCTCACCGTCCGTCGAGACCCAGTACTTC
TRBV29-1	TRBJ2-1	TRBD2	.	CSVEKAGGNNEQFF	TGCAGCGTTGAGAAAGCGGGAGGAAACAATGAGCAGTTCTTC
TRBV4-3	TRBJ2-1	.	.	CASSQDTVFEQFF	TGCGCCAGCAGCCAAGATACAGTGTTTGAGCAGTTCTTC
TRBV15	TRBJ2-2	TRBD2	few	CATSRVPSGSTGELFF	TGTGCCACCAGCAGAGTACCTAGCGGCTCTACCGGGGAGCTGTTTTTT
TRBV5-1	TRBJ1-4	.	.	CASSLATGATNEKLFF	TGCGCCAGCAGCTTGGCGACAGGCGCAACTAATGAAAAACTGTTTTTT
TRBV18	TRBJ1-4	.	.	CASSSSNEKLFF	TGTGCCAGCTCCTCCTCGAATGAAAAACTGTTTTTT
TRBV7-2	TRBJ2-7	.	.	CASSLERQYEQYF	TGTGCCAGCAGCTTAGAGAGGCAGTACGAGCAGTACTTC
TRBV7-6	TRBJ2-5	.	.	CASSSGNRETQYF	TGTGCCAGCAGCTCCGGGAACCGGGAGACCCAGTACTTC
TRBV30	TRBJ2-2	TRBD1	.	CAWSVRVAGGPNTGELFF	TGTGCCTGGAGTGTACGGGTGGCAGGGGGCCCCAACACCGGGGAGCTGTTTTTT
TRBV7-2	TRBJ2-2	TRBD1	.	CASSWSLFQGAGSGELFF	TGTGCCAGCAGCTGGTCGCTGTTCCAGGGGGCTGGGTCCGGGGAGCTGTTTTTT
TRBV7-9	TRBJ1-6	.	.	CASSLFSGPIRLSPLHF	TGTGCCAGCAGCTTATTTTCAGGGCCGATCAGGCTTTCACCCCTCCACTTT
TRBV9	TRBJ2-7	.	few	CASSVAGGGYEQYF	TGTGCCAGCAGCGTAGCGGGGGGCGGATACGAGCAGTACTTC